A single sample gave rise to the 12 T cell receptor beta chains below, sequenced in a study of untreated major depressive disorder (dated by TCRdb to 2016 to 2019). Their target antigens are unknown. Beyond this particular receptor, the publication reports: Sequencing confirmed higher TRBV05-01 (Vbeta 5.1) usage among CD4+ T cells of depressed patients than controls, with p = 0.040 in a one-tailed test.

Receptor amplification or capture employed the immunoSEQ multiplex PCR assay. TCRdb carries this immuneACCESS record with in-frame sequences only. Its versions omit some clonotypes, under half of them owing to an unresolved V gene in the studies checked, with the rest unexplained. The sample table holds under 15,000 clones, of which about nine tenths were seen once. 0.82% of the sample is in the top ten clones. The sample was CD4+ T cells from PBMCs. All receptors come from a man in his thirties or forties with major depressive disorder.

The chain combines TRBV30 with TRBJ2-7; D perhaps matches TRBD1 (5 bases). The V end lost 3 bases, the J end lost 6 bases, and 15 bases lay between the germline ends. The germline CDR1 and CDR2 sequences are GTSNPN and SVGIG (reference sequence). The CDR3 is made up of 13 amino acids. CDR3 sequence reads: CAWSKGVVSEQYF. CDR3 sequence (DNA): TGTGCCTGGAGCAAAGGGGTAGTTTCCGAGCAGTACTTC.

V is TRBV30 and J is TRBJ1-4; the D gene is possibly TRBD1 (6 bases). There are 13 residues in the CDR3. CDR1 is GTSNPN and CDR2 is SVGIG in the germline V gene (reference sequence). V was cut by 1 base and J by 7 bases, with 10 bases left in between. The CDR3 DNA is TGTGCCTGGAGTGGGGGGGCGGCTGAAAAACTGTTTTTT. The encoded protein is CAWSGGAAEKLFF.

The CDR3 loop is CASSPDRGRNTEAFF. The CDR3 DNA is TGTGCCAGCAGCCCAGACAGGGGGCGGAACACTGAAGCTTTCTTT. The V gene is TRBV6-5, the J gene TRBJ1-1; 10 bases line up with TRBD1. V lost 6 bases, J lost 1 base, and 5 bases stayed unmatched. Germline loops: CDR1 MNHEY, CDR2 SVGAGI. The CDR3 runs to 15 residues.

V is TRBV30 and J is TRBJ2-2; no clear D gene. Germline V CDR1 and CDR2: GTSNPN, SVGIG (reference sequence). This CDR3 is 14 amino acids long. The V end was cut by 0 bases, the J end by 6 bases, with 11 bases between. The CDR3 DNA reads TGTGCCTGGAGTGTAGGCGCGGCCGCCGGGGAGCTGTTTTTT. Its protein product is CAWSVGAAAGELFF.

The chain joins TRBV18 to TRBJ1-5; 9 bases agree with TRBD1. The length of the CDR3 is 14 residues. Germline CDR1 and CDR2: KGHSH and LQKENI. The junction had 5 bases not matched to a gene; V was cut back by 5 bases and J by 6 bases. In DNA form, the CDR3 reads TGTGCCAGCTCAACGGAGACAGGGGGTCAGCCCCAGCATTTT. It is translated as CASSTETGGQPQHF.

The chain joins TRBV5-4 to TRBJ1-1; weak D call: TRBD1 (6 bases). The length of the CDR3 is 15 residues. The V end was cut by 1 base, the J end by 4 bases, with 14 bases between. The germline CDR1 and CDR2 sequences are SGHNT and YYREEE (reference sequence). CDR3 nucleotides: TGTGCCAGCAGCTTGAGGGGGGATACGGGCACTGAAGCTTTCTTT. Translation gives CASSLRGDTGTEAFF.

V and J are TRBV7-9 and TRBJ1-1; no firm D call. The CDR3 sequence is 14 residues long. Germline CDR1 SEHNR, CDR2 FQNEAQ (reference sequence). The V and J ends lost 0 bases and 3 bases respectively, with 8 bases between them. The chain's CDR3 is CASSLAPPDTEAFF. CDR3 sequence (DNA): TGTGCCAGCAGCTTAGCTCCCCCTGACACTGAAGCTTTCTTT. The complete variable domain, with remaining parts taken from reference TRBV7-9 and TRBJ1-1, reads DTGVSQNPRHKITKRGQNVTFRCDPISEHNRLYWYRQTLGQGPEFLTYFQNEAQLEKSRLLSDRFSAERPKGSFSTLEIQRTEQGDSAMYLCASSLAPPDTEAFFGQGTRLTVV.

This chain connects TRBV13 to TRBJ1-1; no reliable D call. Germline V lookup: CDR1 PRHDT, CDR2 FYEKMQ (reference sequence). V was clipped by 5 bases and J by 4 bases, with 8 bases between them. The CDR3 has 12 amino acids. The CDR3 DNA reads TGTGCCAGCAGCCGCATGAGCACTGAAGCTTTCTTT. Its translation is CASSRMSTEAFF.

This chain uses TRBV5-1 with TRBJ1-1; D remains unclear. Trimming cost V 5 bases and J 0 bases, with 11 bases left between them. This CDR3 region has 14 residues. CDR1 SGHRS and CDR2 YFSETQ come from the germline V gene. The CDR3 DNA is TGCGCCAGCAGGTCTGGATTGGTGAACACTGAAGCTTTCTTT. It codes for CASRSGLVNTEAFF. Filled out from reference TRBV5-1 and TRBJ1-1, the complete variable domain reads KAGVTQTPRYLIKTRGQQVTLSCSPISGHRSVSWYQQTPGQGLQFLFEYFSETQRNKGNFPGRFSGRQFSNSRSEMNVSTLELGDSALYLCASRSGLVNTEAFFGQGTRLTVV.

The chain carries TRBV9 and TRBJ1-1; TRBD1 aligns across 9 bases. The ends lost 0 bases at V and 4 bases at J; junction bases unmatched: 1. Germline V lookup: CDR1 SGDLS, CDR2 YYNGEE. CDR3 length equals 14 residues. CDR3 sequence: CASSVADRGTEAFF. In DNA form, the CDR3 reads TGTGCCAGCAGCGTAGCGGACAGGGGCACTGAAGCTTTCTTT.

The rearrangement links TRBV11-3 to TRBJ1-1, with D unclear. The CDR3 spans 13 residues. The germline CDR1 and CDR2 sequences are SGHNT and YENEEA. Deletions cut 1 base from V and 3 bases from J, with 6 bases between. CDR3 sequence (DNA): TGTGCCAGCAGCTTAGCGGAGGACACTGAAGCTTTCTTT. Encoded protein: CASSLAEDTEAFF.

The V call is TRBV6-1, the J call TRBJ2-2; no clear D gene. Per germline, CDR1 MNHNS and CDR2 SASEGT. This CDR3 spans 14 amino acids. The germline V and J ends were trimmed by 8 bases and 4 bases, with 14 bases remaining between them. In DNA form, the CDR3 reads TGTGCCAGCGGTAATGTACGGATCACCGGGGAGCTGTTTTTT. Amino acid sequence: CASGNVRITGELFF.